The 10 T cell receptor beta chains in this list originate from one sample, sequenced in a study of blood T cell repertoires in COVID-19. Generated by immunoSEQ multiplex PCR, the TCRdb table keeps only in-frame clones and is missing some. This sample carries around 130,000 clones, under 90% of them seen once, and the ten largest clones take about 2.2%. Sample: PBMCs or T cells enriched from blood (not recorded which). The receptors derive from a man between 35 and 55 years old with acute COVID-19.

Only a few counts were recorded for this clone. J is TRBJ1-5 and V is TRBV29-1; 7 bases fit TRBD1. The germline V gene encodes CDR1 SQVTM and CDR2 ANQGSEA. V trimming: 4 bases; J trimming: 6 bases; junction bases outside the gene matches: 9. This CDR3 comprises 14 residues. The CDR3 DNA reads as TGCAGCGTTGTCCCCGGGACAGACGGTCAGCCCCAGCATTTT. Translated: CSVVPGTDGQPQHF.

This clone was seen once. The chain combines TRBV7-8 with TRBJ2-7, with D tentatively TRBD2 (6 bases). The CDR3 sequence is 12 residues long. V lost 8 bases to trimming and J lost 2 bases, with 10 bases between them. Germline lookup yields CDR1 SGHVS and CDR2 FQNEAQ. The CDR3 DNA sequence: TGTGCCAGCGGGACTCAAGCCTACGAGCAGTACTTC. Residues: CASGTQAYEQYF. Drawing the rest from reference TRBV7-8 and TRBJ2-7, the complete variable domain is GAGVSQSPRYKVAKRGQDVALRCDPISGHVSLFWYQQALGQGPEFLTYFQNEAQLDKSGLPSDRFFAERPEGSVSTLKIQRTQQEDSAVYLCASGTQAYEQYFGPGTRLTVT.

The rearrangement uses TRBV3-1 (or the pseudogene TRBV3-2) and TRBJ2-5, with D possibly matching TRBD2 (5 bases). Trimming removed 1 base at V and 2 bases at J, with 5 bases between. From germline, CDR1 is LGHDT and CDR2 YNNKEL (reference sequence). This CDR3 is 13 amino acids long. CDR3 sequence: CASSQGGQETQYF. The CDR3 DNA follows: TGTGCCAGCAGCCAAGGAGGGCAAGAGACCCAGTACTTC.

This chain connects TRBV7-2 to TRBJ1-1; D gene ambiguous. The CDR3 has 13 amino acids. Germline V lookup: CDR1 SGHTA, CDR2 FQGNSA. The V gene lost 3 bases and the J gene lost 3 bases, with 8 bases spanning the gap. Written as DNA, the CDR3 is TGTGCCAGCAGCTTTCGGCGGGACACTGAAGCTTTCTTT. This gives the protein CASSFRRDTEAFF. The full variable domain, its missing parts supplied by reference TRBV7-2 and TRBJ1-1, is GAGVSQSPSNKVTEKGKDVELRCDPISGHTALYWYRQSLGQGLEFLIYFQGNSAPDKSGLPSDRFSAERTGGSVSTLTIQRTQQEDSAVYLCASSFRRDTEAFFGQGTRLTVV.

The rearrangement joins TRBV11-2 to TRBJ2-5, with 11 bases aligning to TRBD2. J lost 3 bases, V lost 5 bases, and 5 bases had no gene match. This CDR3 has 15 amino acids. Germline assignment: CDR1 SGHAT and CDR2 FQNNGV. The CDR3 loop is CASSRGGLAEETQYF. The CDR3 DNA sequence: TGTGCCAGCAGCCGCGGGGGACTAGCGGAAGAGACCCAGTACTTC.

V and J are TRBV5-1 and TRBJ2-4; maybe TRBD1 (7 bases). Germline-derived CDR1 and CDR2 are SGHRS and YFSETQ. This CDR3 contains 15 residues. V gave up 1 base and J gave up 6 bases, with 14 bases separating them. The CDR3 nucleotides read TGCGCCAGCAGCTTGCAGGGGGGATACGGAAACATTCAGTACTTC. Translation: CASSLQGGYGNIQYF.

The chain recombines TRBV27 with TRBJ2-7; TRBD2 matches at 8 bases. The CDR3 runs 13 residues. CDR1 is MNHEY, CDR2 SMNVEV, per germline (reference sequence). With V trimmed by 6 bases and J by 2 bases, 3 bases remained unmatched. The CDR3 nucleotides read TGTGCCAGCAGGACAGCGGGGGCCTACGAGCAGTACTTC. It specifies CASRTAGAYEQYF.

The chain carries TRBV3-1 (or the pseudogene TRBV3-2) and TRBJ2-1; D may be TRBD2 (6 bases). The V and J ends lost 2 bases and 2 bases respectively, with 13 bases between them. CDR3 size: 16 residues. The germline CDR1 and CDR2 sequences are LGHDT and YNNKEL (reference sequence). This CDR3 is CASSQSETRPYNEQFF. CDR3 in DNA: TGTGCCAGCAGCCAATCAGAGACTAGGCCCTACAATGAGCAGTTCTTC.

V gene TRBV9 combines with J gene TRBJ2-7; 12 bases fit TRBD2. CDR1 SGDLS and CDR2 YYNGEE come from the germline V gene. V shed 1 base, J shed 6 bases, and the junction held 5 bases outside the gene matches. The CDR3 length is 15 residues. The CDR3 protein is CASSVTWTSGIEQYF. The CDR3 bases are TGTGCCAGCAGCGTAACTTGGACTAGCGGGATCGAGCAGTACTTC.

The chain employs TRBV29-1 and TRBJ1-1; D may be TRBD1 (5 bases). Germline V lookup: CDR1 SQVTM, CDR2 ANQGSEA. V lost 3 bases and J 0 bases, leaving 8 bases between the germline ends. The CDR3 is 13 amino acids. The CDR3 DNA sequence: TGCAGCGTTGAGAAGGGGATGAACACTGAAGCTTTCTTT. Protein sequence: CSVEKGMNTEAFF.